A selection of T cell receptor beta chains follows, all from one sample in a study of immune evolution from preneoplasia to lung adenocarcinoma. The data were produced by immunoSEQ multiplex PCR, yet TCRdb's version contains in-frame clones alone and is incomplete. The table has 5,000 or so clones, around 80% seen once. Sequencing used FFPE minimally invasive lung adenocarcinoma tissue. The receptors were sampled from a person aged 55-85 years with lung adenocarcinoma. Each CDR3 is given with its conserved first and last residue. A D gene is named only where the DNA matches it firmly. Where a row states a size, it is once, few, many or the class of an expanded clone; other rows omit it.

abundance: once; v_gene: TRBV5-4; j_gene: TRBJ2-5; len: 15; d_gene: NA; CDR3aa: CASSLGSARQETQYF; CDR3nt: TGTGCCAGCAGCTTGGGCAGCGCCCGCCAAGAGACCCAGTACTTC
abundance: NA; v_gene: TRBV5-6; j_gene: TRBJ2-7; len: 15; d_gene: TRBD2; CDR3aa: CASSLVFSGSYEQYF; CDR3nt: TGTGCCAGCAGCTTGGTTTTCAGCGGGAGTTACGAGCAGTACTTC
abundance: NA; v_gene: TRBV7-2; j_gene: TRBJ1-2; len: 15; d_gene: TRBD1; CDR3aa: CASSLALPGGNGYTF; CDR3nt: TGTGCCAGCAGCTTAGCGCTGCCAGGGGGCAATGGCTACACCTTC
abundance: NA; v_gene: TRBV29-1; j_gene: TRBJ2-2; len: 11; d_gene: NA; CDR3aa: CSVEQPGELFF; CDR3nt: TGCAGCGTTGAGCAACCCGGGGAGCTGTTTTTT
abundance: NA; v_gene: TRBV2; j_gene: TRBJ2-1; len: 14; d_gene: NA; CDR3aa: CASSDWGTYNEQFF; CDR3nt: TGTGCCAGCAGTGATTGGGGGACCTACAATGAGCAGTTCTTC
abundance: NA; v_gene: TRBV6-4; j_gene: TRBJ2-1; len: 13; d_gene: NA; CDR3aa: CASSEGGNNEQFF; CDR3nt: TGTGCCAGCAGTGAAGGCGGGAATAATGAGCAGTTCTTC
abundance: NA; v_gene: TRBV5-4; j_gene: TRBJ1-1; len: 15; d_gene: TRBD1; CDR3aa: CASRLTGVGNTEAFF; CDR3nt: TGTGCCAGCAGACTCACAGGGGTGGGGAACACTGAAGCTTTCTTT
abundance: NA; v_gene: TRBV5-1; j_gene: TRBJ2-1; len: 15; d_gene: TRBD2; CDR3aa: CASSLNAGEGDEQFF; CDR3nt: TGCGCCAGCAGCTTGAACGCGGGAGAAGGAGATGAGCAGTTCTTC
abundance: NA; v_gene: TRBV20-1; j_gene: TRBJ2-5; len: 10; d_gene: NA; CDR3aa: CSARQETQYF; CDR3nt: TGCAGTGCTCGTCAAGAGACCCAGTACTTC
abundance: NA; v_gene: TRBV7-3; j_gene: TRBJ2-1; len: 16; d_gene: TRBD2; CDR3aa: CASSLTRLAGYNEQFF; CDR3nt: TGTGCCAGCAGCTTAACGCGACTAGCGGGGTACAATGAGCAGTTCTTC
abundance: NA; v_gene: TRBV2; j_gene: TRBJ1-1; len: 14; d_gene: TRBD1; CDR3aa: CASTLQGPSTEAFF; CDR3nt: TGTGCCAGCACCTTACAGGGGCCTAGCACTGAAGCTTTCTTT
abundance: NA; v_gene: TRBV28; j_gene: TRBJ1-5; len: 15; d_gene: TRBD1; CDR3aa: CASSSGDRGRQPQHF; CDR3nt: TGTGCCAGCAGTTCCGGGGACAGGGGGCGTCAGCCCCAGCATTTT
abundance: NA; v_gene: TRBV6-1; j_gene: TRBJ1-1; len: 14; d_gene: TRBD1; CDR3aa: CASSVQGADTEAFF; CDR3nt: TGTGCCAGCAGTGTACAGGGGGCCGACACTGAAGCTTTCTTT
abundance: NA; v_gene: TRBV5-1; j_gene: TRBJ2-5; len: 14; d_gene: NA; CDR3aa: CASSLGGDVETQYF; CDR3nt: TGCGCCAGCAGCTTGGGGGGGGACGTGGAGACCCAGTACTTC
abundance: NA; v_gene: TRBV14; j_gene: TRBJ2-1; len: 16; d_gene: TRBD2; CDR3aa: CASSQGRTSGYNEQFF; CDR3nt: TGTGCCAGCAGCCAAGGGAGGACTAGCGGCTACAATGAGCAGTTCTTC
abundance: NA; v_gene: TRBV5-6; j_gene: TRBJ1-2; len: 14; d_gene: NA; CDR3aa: CASSLEGAEAGYTF; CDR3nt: TGTGCCAGCAGCTTGGAAGGGGCTGAGGCTGGCTACACCTTC
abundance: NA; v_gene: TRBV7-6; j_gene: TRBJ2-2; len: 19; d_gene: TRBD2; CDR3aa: CASSVVGLLAGGPTGELFF; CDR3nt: TGTGCCAGCAGCGTGGTCGGACTCCTAGCGGGAGGGCCGACCGGGGAGCTGTTTTTT
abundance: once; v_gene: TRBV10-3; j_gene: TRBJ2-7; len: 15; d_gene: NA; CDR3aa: CAISDISVGSYEQYF; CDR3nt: TGTGCCATCAGTGACATAAGCGTCGGGTCCTACGAGCAGTACTTC
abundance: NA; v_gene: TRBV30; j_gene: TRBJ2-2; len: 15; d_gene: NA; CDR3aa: CAWRFRASNTGELFF; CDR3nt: TGTGCCTGGAGGTTCCGGGCATCGAACACCGGGGAGCTGTTTTTT
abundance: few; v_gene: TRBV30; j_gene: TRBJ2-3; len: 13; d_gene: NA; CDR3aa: CAWLSSPTDTQYF; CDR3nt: TGTGCCTGGCTCTCATCCCCCACAGATACGCAGTATTTT
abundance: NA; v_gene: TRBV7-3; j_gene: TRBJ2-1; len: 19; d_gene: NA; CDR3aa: CASSPSPGVSGLPRNEQFF; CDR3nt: TGTGCCAGCAGCCCTTCACCGGGGGTTAGCGGCCTCCCACGGAATGAGCAGTTCTTC
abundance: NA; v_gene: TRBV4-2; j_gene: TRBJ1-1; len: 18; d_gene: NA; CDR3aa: CASSQGKTGTSRRTEAFF; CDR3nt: TGTGCCAGCAGCCAAGGAAAGACAGGAACCTCGCGGCGCACTGAAGCTTTCTTT
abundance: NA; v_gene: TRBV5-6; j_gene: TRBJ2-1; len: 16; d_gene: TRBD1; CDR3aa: CASSLIRDRGYNEQFF; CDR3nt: TGTGCCAGCAGCCTTATCAGGGACAGGGGGTACAATGAGCAGTTCTTC
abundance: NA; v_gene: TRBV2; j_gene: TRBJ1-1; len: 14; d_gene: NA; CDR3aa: CASSEALQGFEAFF; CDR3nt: TGTGCCAGCAGTGAAGCGCTTCAGGGGTTTGAAGCTTTCTTT
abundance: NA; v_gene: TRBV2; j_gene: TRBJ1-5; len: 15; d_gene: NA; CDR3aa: CASSPWDGSNQPQHF; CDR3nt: TGTGCCAGCTCCCCTTGGGACGGTAGCAATCAGCCCCAGCATTTT
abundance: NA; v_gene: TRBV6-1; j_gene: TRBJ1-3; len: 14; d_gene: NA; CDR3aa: CASRDSFDGNTIYF; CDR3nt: TGTGCCAGCAGGGACAGTTTCGATGGAAACACCATATATTTT
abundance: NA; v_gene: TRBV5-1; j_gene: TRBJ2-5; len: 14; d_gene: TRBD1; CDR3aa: CASSNGQGQETQYF; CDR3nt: TGCGCCAGCAGCAATGGACAGGGCCAAGAGACCCAGTACTTC
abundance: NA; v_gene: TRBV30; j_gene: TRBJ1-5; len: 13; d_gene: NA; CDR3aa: CAWSVQSGQPQHF; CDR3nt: TGTGCCTGGAGTGTACAGTCGGGTCAGCCCCAGCATTTT
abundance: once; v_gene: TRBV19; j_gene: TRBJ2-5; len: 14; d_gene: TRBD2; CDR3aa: CASGPGLGMETQYF; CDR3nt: TGTGCCAGTGGCCCTGGACTAGGTATGGAGACCCAGTACTTC
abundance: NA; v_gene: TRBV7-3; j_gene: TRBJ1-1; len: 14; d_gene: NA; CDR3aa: CASSKSGERTEAFF; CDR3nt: TGTGCCAGCAGTAAATCAGGGGAGAGAACTGAAGCTTTCTTT
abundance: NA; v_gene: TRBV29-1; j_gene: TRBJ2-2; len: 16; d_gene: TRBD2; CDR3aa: CSVIKVAGGHTGELFF; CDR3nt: TGCAGCGTCATTAAGGTAGCGGGAGGCCACACCGGGGAGCTGTTTTTT
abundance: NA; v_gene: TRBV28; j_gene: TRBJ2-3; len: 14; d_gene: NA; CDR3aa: CASTLGRLADTQYF; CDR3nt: TGTGCCAGCACTTTGGGAAGACTAGCAGATACGCAGTATTTT
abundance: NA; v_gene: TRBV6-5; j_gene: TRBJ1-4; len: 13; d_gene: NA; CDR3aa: CASSYTTNEKLFF; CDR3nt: TGTGCCAGCAGTTACACAACTAATGAAAAACTGTTTTTT
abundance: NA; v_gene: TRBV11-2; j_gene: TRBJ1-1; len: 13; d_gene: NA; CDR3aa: CASWGRLNTEAFF; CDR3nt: TGTGCCAGCTGGGGCCGCTTGAACACTGAAGCTTTCTTT
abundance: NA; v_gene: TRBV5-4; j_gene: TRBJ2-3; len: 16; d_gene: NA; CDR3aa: CASSLKRGGSTDTQYF; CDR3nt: TGTGCCAGCAGCTTGAAGAGGGGCGGGAGCACAGATACGCAGTATTTT
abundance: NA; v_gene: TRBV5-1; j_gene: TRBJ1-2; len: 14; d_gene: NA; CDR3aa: CASSRDGRDNGYTF; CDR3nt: TGCGCCAGCAGCCGGGACGGCCGGGATAATGGCTACACCTTC
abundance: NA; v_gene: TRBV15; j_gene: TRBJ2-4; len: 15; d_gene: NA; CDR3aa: CATSIDTRGENIQYF; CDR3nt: TGTGCCACCAGCATAGACACGAGAGGGGAAAACATTCAGTACTTC
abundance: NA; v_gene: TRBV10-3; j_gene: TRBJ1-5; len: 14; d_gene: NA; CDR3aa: CAISPRQGGQPQHF; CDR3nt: TGTGCCATCAGCCCCCGGCAGGGAGGCCAGCCCCAGCATTTT
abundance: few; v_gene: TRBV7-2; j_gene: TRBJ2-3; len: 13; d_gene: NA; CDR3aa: CASSQLPGLLTDF; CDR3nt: TGTGCCAGCAGCCAACTCCCGGGACTTCTTACCGATTTT
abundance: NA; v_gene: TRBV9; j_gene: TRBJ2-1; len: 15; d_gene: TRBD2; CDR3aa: CASSLRLAGGPEQFF; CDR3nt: TGTGCCAGCAGCCTTAGACTAGCGGGAGGGCCCGAGCAGTTCTTC
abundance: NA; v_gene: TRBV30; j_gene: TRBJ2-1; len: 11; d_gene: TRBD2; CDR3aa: CAWSVLAEQFF; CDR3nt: TGTGCCTGGAGTGTACTAGCGGAGCAGTTCTTC
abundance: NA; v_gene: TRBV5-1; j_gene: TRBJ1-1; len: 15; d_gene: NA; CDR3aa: CASSVIQSWNTEAFF; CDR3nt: TGCGCCAGCAGCGTAATACAGTCATGGAACACTGAAGCTTTCTTT
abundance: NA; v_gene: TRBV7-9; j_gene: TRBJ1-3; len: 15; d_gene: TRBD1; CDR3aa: CASSSSGTGGNTIYF; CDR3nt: TGTGCCAGCAGCTCATCCGGGACAGGGGGAAACACCATATATTTT
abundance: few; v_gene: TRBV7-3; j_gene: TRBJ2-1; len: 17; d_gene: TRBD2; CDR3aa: CASSPGLAGVYYNEQFF; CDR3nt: TGTGCCAGCAGCCCGGGACTAGCGGGAGTTTACTACAATGAGCAGTTCTTC
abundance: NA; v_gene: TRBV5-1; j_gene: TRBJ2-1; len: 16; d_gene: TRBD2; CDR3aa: CASSFSGGTGATEQFF; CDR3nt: TGCGCCAGCAGCTTTTCGGGAGGCACCGGGGCGACTGAGCAGTTCTTC
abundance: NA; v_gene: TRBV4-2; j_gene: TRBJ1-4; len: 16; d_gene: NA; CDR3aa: CASSQDTSTTNEKLFF; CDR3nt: TGTGCCAGCAGCCAAGATACAAGCACAACTAATGAAAAACTGTTTTTT
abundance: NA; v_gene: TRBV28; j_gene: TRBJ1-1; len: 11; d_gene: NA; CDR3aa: CASRGRPEAFF; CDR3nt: TGTGCCAGCAGAGGCAGACCTGAAGCTTTCTTT
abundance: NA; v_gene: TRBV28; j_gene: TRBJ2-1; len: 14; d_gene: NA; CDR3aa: CASRPGTADNEQFF; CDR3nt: TGTGCCAGCAGGCCAGGGACGGCGGACAATGAGCAGTTCTTC
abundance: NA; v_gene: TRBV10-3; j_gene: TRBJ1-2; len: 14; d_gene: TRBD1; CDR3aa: CAIRDDRELVGYTF; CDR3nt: TGTGCCATCAGGGACGACAGGGAGCTGGTCGGCTACACCTTC
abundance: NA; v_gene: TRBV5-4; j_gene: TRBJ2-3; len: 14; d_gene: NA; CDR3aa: CASSLTKRTDTQYF; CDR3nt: TGTGCCAGCAGCTTGACCAAACGCACAGATACGCAGTATTTT
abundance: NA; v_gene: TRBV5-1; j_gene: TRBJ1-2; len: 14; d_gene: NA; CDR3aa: CASSSDSSNYGYTF; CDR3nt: TGCGCCAGCAGCTCGGACAGTTCTAACTATGGCTACACCTTC
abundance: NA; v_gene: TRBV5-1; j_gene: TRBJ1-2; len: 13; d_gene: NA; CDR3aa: CASSLDGKGGYTF; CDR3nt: TGCGCCAGCAGCTTGGATGGTAAAGGCGGCTACACCTTC
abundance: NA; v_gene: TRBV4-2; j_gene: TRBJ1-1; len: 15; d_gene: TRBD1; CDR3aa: CASSQTDRANTEAFF; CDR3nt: TGTGCCAGCAGCCAAACGGACAGGGCTAACACTGAAGCTTTCTTT